This record looks at one T cell receptor beta chain sequence and its context. As yet, its antigen is unknown. Per germline, CDR1 LGHDT and CDR2 YNNKEL (reference sequence). The CDR3 spans 14 residues. V shed 0 bases and J shed 3 bases, with 9 bases lying between them. This sample is part of a study of T cell responses to AZD1222 COVID-19 vaccine. Study-level results: There were vaccine-associated CD4 TCRs across spike, dominant at 160-218 and 743-854.

Here immunoSEQ multiplex PCR was the method, and the copy in TCRdb shows in-frame clones only, minus some. The data contain around 160,000 clones, about nine tenths of them singletons. The rearrangement links TRBV3-1 (or the pseudogene TRBV3-2) to TRBJ2-7; D gene unclear. The sequenced sample was peripheral blood, obtained on day 0 of MenACWY control vaccination. The TCR sequence derives from an adult in good health. CDR3 sequence reads: CASSQDGAVYEQYF. CDR3 bases: TGTGCCAGCAGCCAAGACGGAGCAGTCTACGAGCAGTACTTC.